Each of the 25 T cell receptor beta chains below was sequenced from the same sample in a study of control samples from healthy donors and cancer patients. The assay was immunoSEQ multiplex PCR, and TCRdb's table has in-frame clones only and misses some. The table lists approximately 89,000 clones, over 65% of them singletons, with 2% to 2.5% in the top ten. The sequenced sample was blood. These receptors originate from a middle-aged woman in good health.

The chain combines TRBV12-3 or TRBV12-4 with TRBJ1-1, with 11 bases fitting TRBD1. The CDR3 contains 13 residues. V dropped 8 bases and J dropped 6; count of bases not matched to a gene: 5. The CDR3 DNA reads as TGTGCCAGCCGGGACAGGGGGTCTTCTGAAGCTTTCTTT. This sequence encodes CASRDRGSSEAFF.

The V and J genes are TRBV30 and TRBJ1-6, with a possible D match to TRBD1 (6 bases). Germline lookup yields CDR1 GTSNPN and CDR2 SVGIG (reference sequence). Trimming took 1 base from V and 2 from J, leaving 9 bases between them. The length of the CDR3 is 15 residues. The CDR3 sequence is CAWSGRGAYNSPLHF. The DNA of the CDR3 is TGTGCCTGGAGTGGCAGGGGCGCCTATAATTCACCCCTCCACTTT.

This rearrangement joins TRBV3-1 (or the pseudogene TRBV3-2) to TRBJ2-7, with D perhaps TRBD1 (6 bases). The CDR3 extends over 15 amino acids. The germline gives CDR1 LGHDT, CDR2 YNNKEL (reference sequence). V shed 4 bases and J shed 6 bases, with 19 bases lying between them. The CDR3 reads CASSPAGRGLSEQYF. The CDR3 DNA reads TGTGCCAGCAGCCCCGCGGGCAGGGGATTGTCCGAGCAGTACTTC.

The chain joins TRBV7-8 to TRBJ1-4; the D is unclear. Germline V gene lookup returns CDR1 SGHVS and CDR2 FQNEAQ. The CDR3 runs 14 residues. Trimming left V 1 base short and J 6 bases short, with 9 bases between. The CDR3 loop reads CASSLGGFDEKLFF. The DNA for the CDR3 is TGTGCCAGCAGCTTAGGAGGTTTTGATGAAAAACTGTTTTTT.

The chain uses TRBV6-5 and TRBJ1-5, with a possible D match to TRBD1 (6 bases). V was pared by 0 bases and J by 5 bases, with 11 bases between. The CDR3 totals 15 residues. The germline V gene encodes CDR1 MNHEY and CDR2 SVGAGI. The CDR3 is CASSYSASGDQPQHF. CDR3 DNA sequence: TGTGCCAGCAGTTACTCTGCGTCAGGGGATCAGCCCCAGCATTTT.

The CDR3 coding sequence is TGTGCCTGGGGCGAGGGTACGCAGTATTTT. This codes for CAWGEGTQYF. The chain combines TRBV30 with TRBJ2-3; maybe TRBD2 (5 bases). In germline, CDR1 is GTSNPN, CDR2 SVGIG (reference sequence). This CDR3 contains 10 residues. Trimming took off 5 bases at V and 8 bases at J, with 8 bases between the two ends. The variable domain in full, with the rest retrieved from reference TRBV30 and TRBJ2-3, is SQTIHQWPATLVQPVGSPLSLECTVEGTSNPNLYWYRQAAGRGLQLLFYSVGIGQISSEVPQNLSASRPQDRQFILSSKKLLLSDSGFYLCAWGEGTQYFGPGTRLTVL.

The chain employs TRBV5-4 and TRBJ2-1; D could derive from TRBD1 or TRBD2 (6 bases each). With 2 bases removed from V and 7 bases from J, the gap between germline ends came to 13 bases. This CDR3 region has 14 residues. The V gene's germline CDR1 is SGHNT and CDR2 YYREEE (reference sequence). CDR3 in DNA: TGTGCCAGCAGCTTACGTGAAGGGGGGAATGAGCAGTTCTTC. Translating gives CASSLREGGNEQFF.

The chain couples TRBV4-1 to TRBJ2-3, with D perhaps given as TRBD1 or TRBD2 (6 bases each). CDR1 and CDR2 (germline): MGHRA, YSYEKL. The CDR3 runs to 15 residues. V was cut by 5 bases and J by 2 bases, with 14 bases left in between. The DNA of the CDR3 is TGCGCCAGCAGCTCCATGGGGGGCCTCACAGATACGCAGTATTTT. Translating it yields CASSSMGGLTDTQYF.

The chain carries TRBV5-6 and TRBJ1-6; D is unclear. The CDR3 contains 14 residues. Germline V CDR1 and CDR2: SGHDT, YYEEEE. The V end lost 0 bases, the J end lost 10 bases, and 11 bases lay between the germline ends. CDR3 in DNA: TGTGCCAGCAGCTTGGAGGAGGGATACTCACCCCTCCACTTT. It is translated as CASSLEEGYSPLHF.

This clone has a handful of counts. This chain links TRBV18 with TRBJ1-3; D is unclear. In germline, CDR1 is KGHSH, CDR2 LQKENI. The CDR3 runs 16 residues. V dropped 2 bases and J dropped 5 bases, with 16 bases sitting between them. The CDR3 sequence: CASSPDREVGRNTIYF. CDR3 nucleotide sequence: TGTGCCAGCTCACCAGATCGCGAGGTGGGGAGAAACACCATATATTTT.

The chain employs TRBV5-1 and TRBJ1-1; 7 bases line up with TRBD1. The CDR3 spans 14 residues. Losses at the gene ends were 0 bases for V and 6 bases for J; bases not matched to a gene: 5. Germline CDR1 is SGHRS and CDR2 is YFSETQ. CDR3 sequence: CASSLDRGFSEAFF. CDR3 nucleotide sequence: TGCGCCAGCAGCTTGGACAGGGGTTTCTCTGAAGCTTTCTTT.

The chain couples TRBV30 to TRBJ2-2, with a weak D call TRBD2 (6 bases). The CDR3 totals 12 residues. V was pared by 5 bases and J by 5 bases, with 9 bases between. Germline-derived CDR1 and CDR2 are GTSNPN and SVGIG (reference sequence). CDR3 sequence: CAWRRGTGELFF. The CDR3 nucleotides are TGTGCCTGGCGGAGGGGAACCGGGGAGCTGTTTTTT.

The sample holds a few counts of this clone. The chain joins TRBV6-6 to TRBJ2-6; D is unresolved. This CDR3 region has 16 residues. V lost 11 bases to trimming and J lost 0 bases, with 17 bases between them. CDR1 MNHNY and CDR2 SVGAGI come from the germline V gene (reference sequence). CDR3 nucleotide sequence: TGTGCCGCACCTCCTCGATGGTACTCTGGGGCCAACGTCCTGACTTTC. Translating it yields CAAPPRWYSGANVLTF.

The J gene is TRBJ1-5, the V gene TRBV10-3, with D perhaps TRBD1 (5 bases). CDR1 and CDR2 (germline): ENHRY, SYGVKD. This CDR3 is built from 15 residues. V lost 3 bases and J 2 bases, leaving 11 bases between the germline ends. In DNA form, the CDR3 reads TGTGCCATCAGTGAAACGGGGCGAGGCAATCAGCCCCAGCATTTT. Encoded protein: CAISETGRGNQPQHF.

This chain links TRBV18 with TRBJ1-2, with D unclear. This CDR3 comprises 13 residues. Trimming stripped 3 bases from V and 6 bases from J, with 11 bases between. Germline V CDR1 and CDR2: KGHSH, LQKENI. As DNA, the CDR3 is TGTGCCAGCTCACCTACCACTTACCATGGCTACACCTTC. Translating gives CASSPTTYHGYTF.

This chain joins TRBV25-1 and TRBJ1-6; 8 bases are a match to TRBD1. Germline trimming cut 3 bases from V and 6 bases from J; bases unmatched to any gene: 7. CDR3 length: 16 residues. The germline CDR1 and CDR2 sequences are MGHDK and SYGVNS. In DNA form, the CDR3 reads TGTGCCAGCAGTGACCCCGACAGGGGTAGTAATTCACCCCTCCACTTT. Its protein is CASSDPDRGSNSPLHF.

This CDR3 reads CASSLGTSYNEQFF. The CDR3, as DNA: TGTGCCAGCAGCCTCGGGACTTCCTACAATGAGCAGTTCTTC. This rearrangement joins TRBV7-2 to TRBJ2-1; TRBD2 is a possible D gene (6 bases). In germline, CDR1 is SGHTA, CDR2 FQGNSA. V was trimmed by 5 bases and J by 1 base, leaving 9 bases between them. CDR3 length equals 14 residues.

The CDR3 protein is CSARDRDEQYF. CDR3 coding DNA: TGCAGTGCACGGGACAGGGACGAGCAGTACTTC. The chain combines TRBV20-1 with TRBJ2-7; TRBD1 agrees at 9 bases. Trimming cost V 6 bases and J 5 bases; bases outside gene matches: 2. CDR1 and CDR2 from the germline V gene are DFQATT and SNEGSKA (reference sequence). The CDR3 spans 11 residues.

The rearrangement links TRBV4-3 to TRBJ2-7, with D unresolved. V lost 6 bases and J lost 2, with 14 bases in between. CDR3 length: 14 residues. The germline gives CDR1 LGHNA, CDR2 YSLEER. The CDR3 bases are TGCGCCAGCAGTTACAGCCCCCAGACCTACGAGCAGTACTTC. Translation gives CASSYSPQTYEQYF.

In this sample, this clone turned up a few times. The rearrangement links TRBV6-5 to TRBJ1-5; D possibly corresponds to TRBD1 (5 bases). Trimming removed 8 bases at V and 0 bases at J, with 14 bases between. The CDR3 loop spans 15 amino acids. Germline V gene sequence: CDR1 MNHEY, CDR2 SVGAGI. The CDR3 loop is CASDQGGFSNQPQHF. The DNA for the CDR3 is TGTGCCAGCGATCAGGGAGGTTTTAGCAATCAGCCCCAGCATTTT.

The V call is TRBV7-2, the J call TRBJ2-1, with a possible D match to TRBD2 (6 bases). Deletions cut 4 bases from V and 7 bases from J, with 20 bases between. This CDR3 comprises 16 residues. Germline V CDR1 and CDR2: SGHTA, FQGNSA. In DNA form, the CDR3 reads TGTGCCAGCAGCTGGGATGGGGGGACCCCTAGGAATGAGCAGTTCTTC. Amino acid sequence: CASSWDGGTPRNEQFF. The full variable domain, with the rest looked up from reference TRBV7-2 and TRBJ2-1, is GAGVSQSPSNKVTEKGKDVELRCDPISGHTALYWYRQSLGQGLEFLIYFQGNSAPDKSGLPSDRFSAERTGGSVSTLTIQRTQQEDSAVYLCASSWDGGTPRNEQFFGPGTRLTVL.

V usage is TRBV30 and J usage is TRBJ2-1; 12 bases are shared with TRBD2. Germline trimming cut 6 bases from V and 4 bases from J; bases unmatched to any gene: 4. CDR3 length: 14 residues. Per the germline V gene, CDR1 is GTSNPN and CDR2 is SVGIG (reference sequence). CDR3 coding DNA: TGTGCCTGCCGACTAGCGGGGGCTTACAATGAGCAGTTCTTC. Translation: CACRLAGAYNEQFF. Full variable domain (rest looked up from reference TRBV30 and TRBJ2-1): SQTIHQWPATLVQPVGSPLSLECTVEGTSNPNLYWYRQAAGRGLQLLFYSVGIGQISSEVPQNLSASRPQDRQFILSSKKLLLSDSGFYLCACRLAGAYNEQFFGPGTRLTVL.

The chain links TRBV5-8 to TRBJ2-5, with 8 bases fitting TRBD1. V gave up 3 bases and J gave up 1 base; unmatched junction bases: 5. Germline lookup yields CDR1 SGHTS and CDR2 YDEGEE. The CDR3 consists of 15 residues. DNA of the CDR3: TGTGCCAGCAGCTCGCGACAGGGGAGCCAAGAGACCCAGTACTTC. Translation gives CASSSRQGSQETQYF.

This rearrangement joins TRBV12-5 to TRBJ2-2; D is perhaps TRBD1 or TRBD2 (5 bases each). Germline V gene lookup returns CDR1 LGHNT and CDR2 FRNRAP. The CDR3 has 15 amino acids. V lost 3 bases to trimming and J lost 6 bases, with 14 bases between them. The CDR3 coding sequence is TGTGCTAGTGGTTTAGAGGGGTCGTGGGCCGGGGAGCTGTTTTTT. Translated, it gives CASGLEGSWAGELFF.

The chain joins TRBV14 to TRBJ1-1; TRBD1 agrees at 8 bases. The CDR3 has 13 residues. Trimming removed 7 bases from V and 3 bases from J; junction bases left unmatched: 4. Germline CDR1 and CDR2: SGHDN and FVKESK. The CDR3 reads CASTGGAYTEAFF. The CDR3 DNA follows: TGTGCCAGCACAGGGGGCGCGTACACTGAAGCTTTCTTT.